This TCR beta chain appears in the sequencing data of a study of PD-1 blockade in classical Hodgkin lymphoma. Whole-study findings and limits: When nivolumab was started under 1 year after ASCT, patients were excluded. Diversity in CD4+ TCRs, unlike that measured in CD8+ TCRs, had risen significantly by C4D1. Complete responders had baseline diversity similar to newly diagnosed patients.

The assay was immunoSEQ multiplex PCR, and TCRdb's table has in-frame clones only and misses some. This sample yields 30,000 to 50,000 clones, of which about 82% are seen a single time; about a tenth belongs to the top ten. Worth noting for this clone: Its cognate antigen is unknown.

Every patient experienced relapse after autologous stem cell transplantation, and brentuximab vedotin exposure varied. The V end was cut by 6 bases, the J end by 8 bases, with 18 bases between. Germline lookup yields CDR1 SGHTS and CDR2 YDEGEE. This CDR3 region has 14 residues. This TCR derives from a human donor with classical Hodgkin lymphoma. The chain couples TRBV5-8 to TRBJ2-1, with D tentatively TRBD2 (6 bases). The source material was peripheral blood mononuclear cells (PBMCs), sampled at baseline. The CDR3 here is CASTSGLPRDEQFF. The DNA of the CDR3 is TGTGCCAGCACCTCGGGACTCCCACGTGATGAGCAGTTCTTC. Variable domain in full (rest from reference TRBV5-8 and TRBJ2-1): EAGVTQSPTHLIKTRGQQATLRCSPISGHTSVYWYQQALGLGLQFLLWYDEGEERNRGNFPPRFSGRQFPNYSSELNVNALELEDSALYLCASTSGLPRDEQFFGPGTRLTVL.